A single sample gave rise to the 20 T cell receptor beta chains below, sequenced in a study of blood T cells in healthy people across ages. Primed by a sample-barcoded 5' primer and a J-beta primer mix, a second PCR proceeded for about 6 to 11 cycles. TCRdb ran MiXCR on the 5' RACE reads and lists one entry per CDR3 protein. The sample lists more than 550,000 distinct CDR3 sequences, around a fifth occurring once. Sequences were obtained from blood. Receptor source: a man between 70 and 80 years old in good health.

The chain combines TRBV24-1 with TRBJ2-7, with 7 bases fitting TRBD1. Germline V lookup: CDR1 KGHDR, CDR2 SFDVKD. CDR3 length: 16 residues. The trim removed 3 bases at V and 0 bases at J, leaving 7 bases unmatched. CDR3 amino acids: CATSDAPGTASYEQYF. The CDR3, as DNA: TGTGCCACCAGTGATGCACCCGGGACAGCCTCCTACGAGCAGTACTTC.

V is TRBV29-1 and J is TRBJ2-3, with D possibly matching TRBD2 (6 bases). The CDR3 is made up of 11 amino acids. Trimming removed 8 bases from V and 6 bases from J, with 12 bases in between. CDR1 is SQVTM, CDR2 ANQGSEA, per germline. The DNA of the CDR3 is TGCAGCTCCGGGAGTGGCGATACGCAGTATTTT. It yields the protein CSSGSGDTQYF.

The chain is built from TRBV6-1 and TRBJ2-1; TRBD2 matches 15 bases. V lost 5 bases to trimming and J lost 9 bases; unmatched junction nucleotides: 8. Germline V CDR1 and CDR2: MNHNS, SASEGT. The CDR3 consists of 16 residues. The CDR3 sequence: CASSQGLAGGNGEQFF. In DNA form, the CDR3 reads TGTGCCAGCAGTCAGGGACTAGCGGGAGGTAACGGTGAGCAGTTCTTC.

The CDR3 bases are TGTGCCAGCAGCTGGGGAGGGGTGACAAGGGATACGCAGTATTTT. Amino acids: CASSWGGVTRDTQYF. The rearrangement links TRBV7-9 to TRBJ2-3; 7 bases fit TRBD2. The germline gives CDR1 SEHNR, CDR2 FQNEAQ (reference sequence). This CDR3 has 15 amino acids. V was clipped by 4 bases and J by 6 bases; unmatched bases: 10.

In nucleotides, the CDR3 is TGCAGCTTCACGGGGGGCCCCGGGGGAAGCACTGAAGCTTTCTTT. It specifies CSFTGGPGGSTEAFF. The genes are TRBV29-1 and TRBJ1-1, with D perhaps matching TRBD1 (6 bases). The CDR3 has 15 residues. Trimming cost V 8 bases and J 4 bases, with 23 bases left between them. CDR1 and CDR2 (germline): SQVTM, ANQGSEA.

The rearrangement joins TRBV6-5 to TRBJ2-1, with D maybe TRBD2 (6 bases). The V end was cut by 2 bases, the J end by 5 bases, with 10 bases between. CDR1 is MNHEY, CDR2 SVGAGI, per germline. There are 14 residues in the CDR3. The CDR3 is CASSYGRTNNEQFF. The CDR3 coding sequence is TGTGCCAGCAGTTACGGGAGGACCAACAATGAGCAGTTCTTC.

This clonotype was detected a few times. V is TRBV12-3 or TRBV12-4 and J is TRBJ1-1; weak D call: TRBD1 (5 bases). V gave up 7 bases and J gave up 3 bases, with 12 bases separating them. The length of the CDR3 is 13 residues. CDR3 amino acids: CASTTGEDTEAFF. CDR3 bases: TGTGCCAGCACCACGGGGGAGGACACTGAAGCTTTCTTT.

The chain links TRBV5-1 to TRBJ2-3, with D unresolved. Germline lookup yields CDR1 SGHRS and CDR2 YFSETQ. Trimming left V 0 bases short and J 4 bases short, with 6 bases between. The CDR3 contains 13 residues. The CDR3 loop is CASSLAYSDTQYF. The CDR3 DNA sequence: TGCGCCAGCAGCTTGGCTTACTCAGATACGCAGTATTTT.

This clonotype showed up just a few times. The V gene is TRBV5-6, the J gene TRBJ2-4; D unresolved. The CDR3 is made up of 15 amino acids. Per germline, CDR1 SGHDT and CDR2 YYEEEE. Trimming took 7 bases from V and 0 from J, leaving 14 bases between them. The CDR3 DNA reads as TGTGCCAGCTTCCAGTTTCAAGTAGCCAAAAACATTCAGTACTTC. Translating gives CASFQFQVAKNIQYF.

The CDR3 sequence is CASSPWTSHEQYF. For the CDR3, the DNA is TGTGCCAGCAGTCCATGGACCTCACACGAGCAGTACTTC. The genes are TRBV28 and TRBJ2-7; D not resolved. V was cut by 5 bases and J by 5 bases, with 13 bases left in between. Germline lookup yields CDR1 MDHEN and CDR2 SYDVKM. This CDR3 spans 13 amino acids.

The chain recombines TRBV2 with TRBJ2-1; D perhaps matches TRBD2 (5 bases). CDR3 size: 13 residues. V was cut by 6 bases and J by 5 bases, with 11 bases left in between. Germline V lookup: CDR1 SNHLY, CDR2 FYNNEI. The CDR3 bases are TGTGCCAGCAGATTGGACGGGAACAATGAGCAGTTCTTC. As protein: CASRLDGNNEQFF.

The genes are TRBV20-1 and TRBJ2-3, with 8 bases matching TRBD2. The CDR3 loop spans 15 amino acids. CDR1 and CDR2 from the germline V gene are DFQATT and SNEGSKA (reference sequence). Trimming at V came to 0 bases and at J to 0 bases, leaving 2 bases not matched to a gene. The DNA of the CDR3 is TGCAGTGCTAGAGAGGCTAGCGGGAGCACAGATACGCAGTATTTT. Its protein is CSAREASGSTDTQYF.

There are a few counts of this clonotype. This chain uses TRBV6-5 with TRBJ2-3, with 14 bases aligning to TRBD2. The CDR3 spans 13 residues. Losses at the gene ends were 5 bases for V and 11 bases for J; bases not matched to a gene: 3. Germline CDR1 and CDR2: MNHEY and SVGAGI. The CDR3 coding sequence is TGTGCCAGCAGTCCTGGACTAGCGGGGGGGCAGTATTTT. Its translation is CASSPGLAGGQYF.

This rearrangement joins TRBV10-3 to TRBJ2-1, with TRBD1 matching 7 bases. There are 13 residues in the CDR3. J gave up 10 bases and V 1 base, and 4 bases lay outside the gene matches. Looked up from germline, CDR1 is ENHRY and CDR2 is SYGVKD. The CDR3 loop reads CAISELGGEEQFF. Here the CDR3 DNA reads TGTGCCATCAGTGAGTTAGGGGGCGAAGAGCAGTTCTTC.

This clonotype was seen more than once but under ten times. The chain employs TRBV6-6 and TRBJ1-1, with TRBD1 matching 8 bases. The germline CDR1 and CDR2 sequences are MNHNY and SVGAGI (reference sequence). Trimming removed 4 bases from V and 5 bases from J; junction bases left unmatched: 12. The CDR3 runs 16 residues. Here the CDR3 reads CASSSQRTGRSTEAFF. The CDR3 DNA reads as TGTGCCAGCAGTTCCCAAAGGACAGGGAGGAGTACTGAAGCTTTCTTT.

J is TRBJ2-3 and V is TRBV6-1, with D possibly matching TRBD2 (6 bases). Deletions cut 2 bases from V and 14 bases from J, with 17 bases between. In germline, CDR1 is MNHNS, CDR2 SASEGT. The CDR3 is 13 amino acids. The CDR3 region is CASSEWGSGERYF. The CDR3 region has the DNA TGTGCCAGCAGTGAATGGGGTAGCGGTGAACGGTATTTT.

V gene TRBV3-1 combines with J gene TRBJ2-7, with a possible D match to TRBD2 (6 bases). TRBJ2-1 explains the end of the DNA better; the J call may be wrong. The CDR3 loop spans 15 amino acids. Germline V gives CDR1 LGHDT, CDR2 YNNKEL (reference sequence). The chain's CDR3 is CASSQDLVAANEQFF. DNA of the CDR3: TGTGCCAGCAGCCAAGATCTGGTAGCGGCCAATGAGCAGTTCTTC.

This clonotype was recorded a few times. This rearrangement joins TRBV10-3 to TRBJ2-5; TRBD2 matches 9 bases. Unmatched junction bases numbered 10, after V lost 6 bases and J lost 2 bases. CDR1 and CDR2 from the germline V gene are ENHRY and SYGVKD. The CDR3 consists of 16 residues. CDR3 bases: TGTGCCATCAGCCCATGGGGGACTAGCCGGCAAGAGACCCAGTACTTC. It specifies CAISPWGTSRQETQYF.

CDR3 amino acids: CSASISGRGYEQYF. CDR3 nucleotides: TGCAGTGCTAGTATCTCAGGGAGGGGGTACGAGCAGTACTTC. V and J are TRBV20-1 and TRBJ2-7; D perhaps matches TRBD2 (7 bases). The V gene's germline CDR1 is DFQATT and CDR2 SNEGSKA (reference sequence). V lost 3 bases and J 4 bases, leaving 16 bases between the germline ends. CDR3 length equals 14 residues.

V usage is TRBV4-3 and J usage is TRBJ2-1; D ambiguous. CDR3 length: 17 residues. V was cut by 3 bases and J by 0 bases, with 15 bases left in between. The V gene's germline CDR1 is LGHNA and CDR2 YSLEER. The CDR3 nucleotides are TGCGCCAGCAGCCAGGGCCTGGCTCCATCCTCCTACAATGAGCAGTTCTTC. Translation gives CASSQGLAPSSYNEQFF.